This is a list of T cell receptor beta chains from one sample in a study of T cells in localized non-small cell lung cancer. The table came from immunoSEQ multiplex PCR; TCRdb's copy has only in-frame clones and leaves some out. The sample has some 54,000 clones; around 81% are singletons. The sequencing used PBMCs, collected before any cancer treatment. All receptors come from a woman aged 35-75 years with stage II lung adenocarcinoma. Both conserved end residues are trimmed from each CDR3. Each record gives: CDR3 protein, J gene, CDR3 length, V gene, D gene. D genes are given only for firm matches.

ASYREGGTEAF | TRBJ1-1 | 11 | TRBV19 | .
ASSPPGDEKLF | TRBJ1-4 | 11 | TRBV27 | .
ASSPTSGGSNEQY | TRBJ2-7 | 13 | TRBV18 | TRBD2
ASSSPSLYEQY | TRBJ2-7 | 11 | TRBV6-5 | .
ATTRDRGSTGELF | TRBJ2-2 | 13 | TRBV15 | TRBD1
ASSFEGGGDEQY | TRBJ2-7 | 12 | TRBV7-9 | .
ASSFRAEYHYEQY | TRBJ2-7 | 13 | TRBV14 | .
ASSYGTENQPQH | TRBJ1-5 | 12 | TRBV7-9 | TRBD1
ASSYSTGNYGYT | TRBJ1-2 | 12 | TRBV6-6 | .
ASSHDRGGYEQY | TRBJ2-7 | 12 | TRBV7-9 | TRBD1
ASSVPLRTGSYEQY | TRBJ2-7 | 14 | TRBV2 | TRBD1
AWRGDRFFTEAF | TRBJ1-1 | 12 | TRBV30 | .
ASSLGYLDINSYNEQF | TRBJ2-1 | 16 | TRBV7-6 | .
ASSLEGGSWETQY | TRBJ2-5 | 13 | TRBV7-6 | .
ASSGYRGETQY | TRBJ2-5 | 11 | TRBV5-4 | .
ASSLESADTQY | TRBJ2-3 | 11 | TRBV7-9 | .
ASMRGSNQPQH | TRBJ1-5 | 11 | TRBV6-6 | .
ASSRYREETQY | TRBJ2-5 | 11 | TRBV7-7 | .
ASSPLLANSNQPQH | TRBJ1-5 | 14 | TRBV18 | .
ASSLIAQGYNEQF | TRBJ2-1 | 13 | TRBV7-2 | .
ASSLQGGGEETQY | TRBJ2-5 | 13 | TRBV7-2 | TRBD2
SSYSGTEAF | TRBJ1-1 | 9 | TRBV29-1 | .
AISYYGGLGETQY | TRBJ2-5 | 13 | TRBV28 | .
SVVWQNYGYT | TRBJ1-2 | 10 | TRBV29-1 | .